The rows below give T cell receptor beta chains drawn from one sample of a study of neurological immune-mediated disorders. From the 5' RACE reads, TCRdb called clonotypes with MiXCR, one entry per CDR3 protein. The table includes tens of thousands of distinct CDR3 sequences, about 9.9% detected once. Sequencing used CD4+ T cells from blood. Source of these receptors: a woman in her 30s with HTLV-1-associated myelopathy (HAM/TSP). Both conserved end residues are part of each CDR3. D genes are given only for firm matches. Not every row has a clone size; where given, it reads once, few, many or a size class.

cdr3_nt | cdr3_aa | j_call | d_call | clone_size | v_call
TGCAGTGCCAGGACAGATGGACGGGGGGCGGCCGGGGAGCTGTTTTTT | CSARTDGRGAAGELFF | TRBJ2-2 | . | many | TRBV20-1
TGTGCCAGCAGTTTGTACTCGGAAGGACTCTATGGCTACACCTTC | CASSLYSEGLYGYTF | TRBJ1-2 | . | . | TRBV12-3/TRBV12-4
TGTGCCGCCGACGATTACAATGAGCAGTTCTTC | CAADDYNEQFF | TRBJ2-1 | . | . | TRBV2
TGTGCCAGTAGTAAATTAGATACGCAGTATTTT | CASSKLDTQYF | TRBJ2-3 | . | many | TRBV19
TGCGCCAGCAGCTTACCCTACAATGAGCAGTTCTTC | CASSLPYNEQFF | TRBJ2-1 | . | many | TRBV5-1
TGTGCCAGCAGCCCAGGGGGAGAGAATTCACCCCTCCACTTT | CASSPGGENSPLHF | TRBJ1-6 | TRBD1 | few | TRBV7-7
TGCAGTGCTCCCCGACAGGGGGCATCGAACACTGAAGCTTTCTTT | CSAPRQGASNTEAFF | TRBJ1-1 | TRBD1 | many | TRBV20-1
TGCAGTGCGTTATACTACGAGCAGTACTTC | CSALYYEQYF | TRBJ2-7 | . | many | TRBV20-1
TGTGCCAGCAGTGGGTCTTCAGCCAAAAACATTCAGTACTTC | CASSGSSAKNIQYF | TRBJ2-4 | . | many | TRBV2
TGCAGTGCTAGCCCCGGGACAGGGGTTGAAAAACTGTTTTTT | CSASPGTGVEKLFF | TRBJ1-4 | TRBD1 | many | TRBV20-1
TGTGCCAGCAGCTTAGTACAGGGGATGAACACTGAAGCTTTCTTT | CASSLVQGMNTEAFF | TRBJ1-1 | TRBD1 | medium-sized | TRBV7-9
TGTGCCAGCCGGCCCCAGCGGGGAGGGACCGGGGAGCTGTTTTTT | CASRPQRGGTGELFF | TRBJ2-2 | TRBD2 | many | TRBV6-6
TGCGCCAGCAGCGTTATCCCGGGTAATTCACCCCTCCACTTT | CASSVIPGNSPLHF | TRBJ1-6 | . | many | TRBV5-1
TGTGCCAGAGACGATCTGGGCCGACTCCCAGCTAACTATGGCTACACCTTC | CARDDLGRLPANYGYTF | TRBJ1-2 | . | medium-sized | TRBV7-9
TGTGCCACCAGTGGGCTGGGAGGCGGGGGTAATGAGCAGTTCTTC | CATSGLGGGGNEQFF | TRBJ2-1 | TRBD2 | many | TRBV24-1
TGTGCCAGCAGCCCACGTACGGGCATATCCAGCTACACCTTC | CASSPRTGISSYTF | TRBJ1-2 | . | many | TRBV7-9
TGTGCCAGCAGTTTAAGCCCGGAGAGGGGGCGGGTGAACACTGAAGCTTTCTTT | CASSLSPERGRVNTEAFF | TRBJ1-1 | TRBD1 | many | TRBV12-3/TRBV12-4
TGCAGCGTTGAATGGGACAGGGCTACTGGGGCCAACGTCCTGACTTTC | CSVEWDRATGANVLTF | TRBJ2-6 | TRBD1 | many | TRBV29-1
TGTGCCACCAGTCTCGGACAGGGGACACCGACTGGCTATGGCTACACCTTC | CATSLGQGTPTGYGYTF | TRBJ1-2 | TRBD1 | many | TRBV24-1
TGTGCCAGCAGGACAGGGGCCAATCAGCCCCAGCATTTT | CASRTGANQPQHF | TRBJ1-5 | TRBD1 | many | TRBV12-3/TRBV12-4
TGTGCCAGCAGCCTGTCAGGGATCCCCGGGGAAAAACTGTTTTTT | CASSLSGIPGEKLFF | TRBJ1-4 | . | many | TRBV7-9
TGTGCCAGTAGACCCACACTCTCTGGGGCCAACGTCCTGACTTTC | CASRPTLSGANVLTF | TRBJ2-6 | . | many | TRBV19
TGCAGTGCGGGGGCGGTTAATAATTCACCCCTCCACTTT | CSAGAVNNSPLHF | TRBJ1-6 | . | many | TRBV20-1
TGTGCCAGCAGCTTGGGACAGCTGAATGAAAAACTGTTTTTT | CASSLGQLNEKLFF | TRBJ1-4 | . | many | TRBV5-6
TGCAGTGCCAGAGACAGGTTTGGTTCCTACAATGAGCAGTTCTTC | CSARDRFGSYNEQFF | TRBJ2-1 | . | many | TRBV20-1
TGTGCCAGTAGTATAGAGACTAGCTTCACAGATACGCAGTATTTT | CASSIETSFTDTQYF | TRBJ2-3 | TRBD2 | many | TRBV19
TGTGCCAGCAGCTTAGACTTGTCCGACCAGTACTTC | CASSLDLSDQYF | TRBJ2-7 | . | many | TRBV7-2
TGCAGTGCTAGGATGACAGGGGGGAACACTGAAGCTTTCTTT | CSARMTGGNTEAFF | TRBJ1-1 | TRBD1 | many | TRBV20-1
TGTGCCAGCAGTGAGGTAACTGAAGCTTTCTTT | CASSEVTEAFF | TRBJ1-1 | . | many | TRBV7-9
TGCAGTGCTAGAGGATCTCGGGGGCTCGATGAGCAGTTCTTC | CSARGSRGLDEQFF | TRBJ2-1 | . | many | TRBV20-1
TGTGCCAGCAGCCAAGTAAACGCGAACACCGGGGAGCTGTTTTTT | CASSQVNANTGELFF | TRBJ2-2 | . | many | TRBV3-1
TGCAGTGCTAGAGGAACGGGACAAAGGGAGGAAAAACTGTTTTTT | CSARGTGQREEKLFF | TRBJ1-4 | . | many | TRBV20-1
TGTGCCAGCAGCCCCCAGGGGCCATCCTACGAGCAGTACTTC | CASSPQGPSYEQYF | TRBJ2-7 | . | many | TRBV7-9
TGTGCCAGCAGCTCCAGCGGGGGGGCCAAAAACATTCAGTACTTC | CASSSSGGAKNIQYF | TRBJ2-4 | TRBD2 | many | TRBV3-1
TGTGCCAGCTCACCACCGATGGGACTAGCGGGGGGCCCCGATGAGCAGTTCTTC | CASSPPMGLAGGPDEQFF | TRBJ2-1 | TRBD2 | many | TRBV18
TGTGCCACCAGGGCGGGGGGCACAGATACGCAGTATTTT | CATRAGGTDTQYF | TRBJ2-3 | TRBD2 | many | TRBV15
TGCGCCAGCAGCAACACAGGGTTTGCAGATACGCAGTATTTT | CASSNTGFADTQYF | TRBJ2-3 | . | many | TRBV5-1
TGTGCCATCAGTGATCGCCAGCGGGGAACCTCTGGGGCCAACGTCCTGACTTTC | CAISDRQRGTSGANVLTF | TRBJ2-6 | TRBD2 | medium-sized | TRBV10-3
TGTGCCAGCAGCTTGAGTGGGACAGGGGCGAACACTGAAGCTTTCTTT | CASSLSGTGANTEAFF | TRBJ1-1 | TRBD1 | many | TRBV7-2
TGCAGTGCTAGAGCGGGACTGGGACAGGGAAATGAGCAGTTCTTC | CSARAGLGQGNEQFF | TRBJ2-1 | TRBD1 | . | TRBV20-1